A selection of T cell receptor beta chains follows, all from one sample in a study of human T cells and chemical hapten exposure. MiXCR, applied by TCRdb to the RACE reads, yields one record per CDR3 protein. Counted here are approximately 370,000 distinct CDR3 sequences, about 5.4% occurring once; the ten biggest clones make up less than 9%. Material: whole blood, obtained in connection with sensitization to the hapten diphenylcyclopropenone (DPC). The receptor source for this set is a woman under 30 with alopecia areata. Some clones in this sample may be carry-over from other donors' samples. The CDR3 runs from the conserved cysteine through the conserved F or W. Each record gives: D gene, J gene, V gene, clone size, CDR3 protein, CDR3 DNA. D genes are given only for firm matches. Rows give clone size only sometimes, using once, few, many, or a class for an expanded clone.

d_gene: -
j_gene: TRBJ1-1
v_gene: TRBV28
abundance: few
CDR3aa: CASTLRMDNTEAFF
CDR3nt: TGTGCCAGCACATTACGTATGGATAACACTGAAGCTTTCTTT

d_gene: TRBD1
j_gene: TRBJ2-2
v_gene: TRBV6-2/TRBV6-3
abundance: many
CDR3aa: CASRPTGADTGELFF
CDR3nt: TGTGCCAGCAGGCCGACAGGGGCCGACACCGGGGAGCTGTTTTTT

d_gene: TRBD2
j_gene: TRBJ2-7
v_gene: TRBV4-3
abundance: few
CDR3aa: CASSRQVPTSGGTYEQYF
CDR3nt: TGCGCCAGCAGCCGACAAGTTCCTACAAGCGGGGGGACCTACGAGCAGTACTTC

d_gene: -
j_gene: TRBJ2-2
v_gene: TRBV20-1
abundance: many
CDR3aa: CSAREEGAGDTGELFF
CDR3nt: TGCAGTGCTAGAGAGGAGGGAGCGGGCGACACCGGGGAGCTGTTTTTT

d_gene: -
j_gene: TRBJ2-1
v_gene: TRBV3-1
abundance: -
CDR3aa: CASSQDLSEQFF
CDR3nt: TGTGCCAGCAGCCAAGACCTCAGTGAGCAGTTCTTC

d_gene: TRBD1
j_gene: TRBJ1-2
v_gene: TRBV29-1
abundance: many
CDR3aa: CSVLTGGSVGYTF
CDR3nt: TGCAGCGTTCTAACAGGGGGCAGCGTGGGCTACACCTTC

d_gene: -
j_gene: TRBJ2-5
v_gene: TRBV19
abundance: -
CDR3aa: CASSIAIRETQYF
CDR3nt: TGTGCCAGTAGTATCGCAATCAGGGAGACCCAGTACTTC

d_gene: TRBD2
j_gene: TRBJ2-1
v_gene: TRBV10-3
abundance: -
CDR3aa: CAISVGTSGGSYNEQFF
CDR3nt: TGTGCCATCAGTGTCGGGACTAGCGGGGGGTCCTACAATGAGCAGTTCTTC

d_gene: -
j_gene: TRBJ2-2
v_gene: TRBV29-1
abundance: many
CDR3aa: CSATGITTGELFF
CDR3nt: TGCAGCGCCACCGGCATTACCACCGGGGAGCTGTTTTTT

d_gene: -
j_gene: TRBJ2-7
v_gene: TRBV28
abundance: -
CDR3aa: CASSLSSDSTYEQYF
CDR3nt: TGTGCCAGCAGTTTATCCAGTGACAGTACCTACGAGCAGTACTTC

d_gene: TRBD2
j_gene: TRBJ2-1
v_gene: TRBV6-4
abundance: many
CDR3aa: CASSAAFGSGGNNEQFF
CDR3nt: TGTGCCAGCAGTGCCGCATTCGGTAGCGGGGGGAACAATGAGCAGTTCTTC

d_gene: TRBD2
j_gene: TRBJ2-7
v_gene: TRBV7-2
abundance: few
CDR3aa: CASSRPGSGVPYEQYF
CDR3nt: TGTGCCAGCAGCCGGCCCGGTAGCGGGGTTCCCTACGAGCAGTACTTC

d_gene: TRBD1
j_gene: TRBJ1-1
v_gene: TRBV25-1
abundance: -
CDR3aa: CASSRQGVAFF
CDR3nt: TGTGCCAGCAGTCGACAGGGAGTAGCTTTCTTT

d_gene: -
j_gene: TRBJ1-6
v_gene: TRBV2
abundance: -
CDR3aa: CASTVGGGYNSPLHF
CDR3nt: TGTGCCAGCACCGTCGGAGGGGGCTATAATTCACCCCTCCACTTT

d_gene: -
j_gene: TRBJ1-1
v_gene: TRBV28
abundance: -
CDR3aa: CASFQVSTEAFF
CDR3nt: TGTGCCAGCTTCCAGGTTAGCACTGAAGCTTTCTTT

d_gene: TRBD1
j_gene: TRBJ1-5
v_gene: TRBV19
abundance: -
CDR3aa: CASSIQTRQGQPQHF
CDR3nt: TGTGCCAGTAGTATTCAAACGAGACAGGGTCAGCCCCAGCATTTT

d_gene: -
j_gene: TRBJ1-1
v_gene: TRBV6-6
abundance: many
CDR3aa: CASSYFLAFAEAFF
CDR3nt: TGTGCCAGCAGTTACTTTCTGGCGTTCGCTGAAGCTTTCTTT

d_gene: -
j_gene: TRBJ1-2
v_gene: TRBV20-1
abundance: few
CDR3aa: CSAAERGVNYGYTF
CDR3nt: TGCAGTGCAGCGGAGAGAGGGGTTAACTATGGCTACACCTTC

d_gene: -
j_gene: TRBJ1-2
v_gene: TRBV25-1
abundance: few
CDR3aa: CASSESDGRLYGYTF
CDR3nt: TGTGCCAGCAGTGAATCCGACGGACGGCTCTATGGCTACACCTTC

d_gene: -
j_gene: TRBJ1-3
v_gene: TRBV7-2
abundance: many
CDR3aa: CASSYSGTAHSGNTIYF
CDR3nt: TGTGCCAGCAGTTACTCCGGGACCGCGCACTCTGGAAACACCATATATTTT

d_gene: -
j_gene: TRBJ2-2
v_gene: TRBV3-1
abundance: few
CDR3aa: CASSRSYGDLNTGELFF
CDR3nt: TGTGCCAGCAGCCGTAGTTACGGAGACCTGAACACCGGGGAGCTGTTTTTT

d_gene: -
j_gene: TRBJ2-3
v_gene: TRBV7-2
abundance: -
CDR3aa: CASSYGLSSDTQYF
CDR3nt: TGTGCCAGCAGCTATGGACTAAGCTCAGATACGCAGTATTTT

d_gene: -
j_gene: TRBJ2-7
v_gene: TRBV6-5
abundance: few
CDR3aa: CASSSPRDRGHYEQYF
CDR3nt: TGTGCCAGCAGTTCCCCCCGGGACCGAGGTCATTACGAGCAGTACTTC

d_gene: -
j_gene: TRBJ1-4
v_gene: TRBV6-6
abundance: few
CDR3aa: CASSYGRMGEKLFF
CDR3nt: TGTGCCAGCAGTTACGGGAGGATGGGCGAAAAACTGTTTTTT

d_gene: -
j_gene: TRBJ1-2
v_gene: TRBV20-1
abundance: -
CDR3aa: CSARAQGHYGYTF
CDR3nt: TGCAGTGCTAGGGCCCAGGGTCACTATGGCTACACCTTC

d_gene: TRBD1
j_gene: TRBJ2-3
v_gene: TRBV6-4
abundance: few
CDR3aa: CASSDSQGSTDTQYF
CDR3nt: TGTGCCAGCAGTGACTCACAGGGGAGCACAGATACGCAGTATTTT

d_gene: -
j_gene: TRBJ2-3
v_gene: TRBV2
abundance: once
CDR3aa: CASIELVEADTQYF
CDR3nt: TGTGCCAGTATCGAGCTAGTAGAGGCAGATACGCAGTATTTT

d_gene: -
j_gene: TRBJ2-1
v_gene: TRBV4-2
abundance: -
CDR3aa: CASSQVERTFSYNEQFF
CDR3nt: TGTGCCAGCAGCCAAGTCGAGCGGACCTTCTCCTACAATGAGCAGTTCTTC

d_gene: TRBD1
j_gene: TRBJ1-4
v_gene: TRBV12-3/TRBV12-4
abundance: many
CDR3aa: CASRGDRANEKLFF
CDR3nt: TGTGCCAGCAGGGGGGACAGGGCTAATGAAAAACTGTTTTTT

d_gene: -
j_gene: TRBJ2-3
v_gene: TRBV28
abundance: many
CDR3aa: CASTQGTDTQYF
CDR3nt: TGTGCCAGCACCCAAGGCACAGATACGCAGTATTTT

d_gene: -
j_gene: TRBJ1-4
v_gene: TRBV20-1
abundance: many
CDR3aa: CSASIWGTTNEKLFF
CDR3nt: TGCAGTGCTTCTATTTGGGGGACAACTAATGAAAAACTGTTTTTT

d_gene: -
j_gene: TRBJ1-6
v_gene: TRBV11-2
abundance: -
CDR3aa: CASSLSFVSDNSPLHF
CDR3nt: TGTGCCAGCAGCCTTAGTTTTGTCAGCGACAATTCACCCCTCCACTTT

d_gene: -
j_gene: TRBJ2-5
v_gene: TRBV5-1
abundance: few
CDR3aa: CASSRTGMGQETQYF
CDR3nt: TGCGCCAGCAGCCGAACCGGAATGGGCCAAGAGACCCAGTACTTC

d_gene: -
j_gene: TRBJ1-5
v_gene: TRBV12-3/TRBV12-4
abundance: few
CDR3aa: CASSRYRGRGIQPQHF
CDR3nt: TGTGCCAGCAGCCGGTATCGGGGCAGGGGAATTCAGCCCCAGCATTTT

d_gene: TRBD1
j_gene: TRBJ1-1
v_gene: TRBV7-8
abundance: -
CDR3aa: CASRRDSFNTEAFF
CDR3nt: TGTGCCAGCAGGAGGGACAGCTTCAACACTGAAGCTTTCTTT

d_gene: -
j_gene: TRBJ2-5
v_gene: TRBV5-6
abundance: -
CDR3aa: CASSLLDQETQYF
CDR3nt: TGTGCCAGCAGCTTACTAGATCAGGAGACCCAGTACTTC

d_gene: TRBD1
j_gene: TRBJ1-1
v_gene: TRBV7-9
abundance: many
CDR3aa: CASSPPAGGSGTEAFF
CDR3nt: TGTGCCAGCAGCCCGCCTGCAGGGGGCTCGGGCACTGAAGCTTTCTTT

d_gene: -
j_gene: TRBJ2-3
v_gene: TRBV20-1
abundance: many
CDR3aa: CSAPALGVSTDTQYF
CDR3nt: TGCAGTGCCCCCGCCCTAGGGGTTAGCACAGATACGCAGTATTTT

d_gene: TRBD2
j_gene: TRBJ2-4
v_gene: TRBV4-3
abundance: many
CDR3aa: CASSQESLAGGLIAKNIQYF
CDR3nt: TGCGCCAGCAGCCAAGAATCCCTAGCGGGGGGCCTAATAGCCAAAAACATTCAGTACTTC

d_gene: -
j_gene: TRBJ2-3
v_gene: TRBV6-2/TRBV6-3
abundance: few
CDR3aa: CASSWDGTSTDTQYF
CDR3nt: TGTGCCAGCAGCTGGGACGGAACTAGCACAGATACGCAGTATTTT

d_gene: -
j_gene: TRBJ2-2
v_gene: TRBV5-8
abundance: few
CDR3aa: CASSLISGELFF
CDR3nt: TGTGCCAGCAGCTTAATCTCCGGGGAGCTGTTTTTT

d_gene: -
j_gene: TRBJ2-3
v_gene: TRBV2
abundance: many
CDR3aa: CASSSPALRTDTQYF
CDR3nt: TGTGCCAGCAGTTCCCCGGCCCTCCGCACAGATACGCAGTATTTT

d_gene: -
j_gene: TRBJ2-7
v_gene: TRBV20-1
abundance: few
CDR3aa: CSAPLDLHSYEQYF
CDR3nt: TGCAGTGCTCCTCTAGACTTGCACTCCTACGAGCAGTACTTC

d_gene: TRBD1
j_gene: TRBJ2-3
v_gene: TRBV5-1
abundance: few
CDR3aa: CASSLGPRQGSDTQYF
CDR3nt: TGCGCCAGCAGCCTGGGGCCGAGACAGGGGTCAGATACGCAGTATTTT

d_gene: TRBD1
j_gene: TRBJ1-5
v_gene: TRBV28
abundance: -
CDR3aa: CASSSPSDRENQPQHF
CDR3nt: TGTGCCAGCAGTTCCCCCAGTGACAGGGAGAATCAGCCCCAGCATTTT

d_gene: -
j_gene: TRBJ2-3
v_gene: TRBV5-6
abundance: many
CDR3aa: CASSLSGAEDTQYF
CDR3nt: TGTGCCAGCAGCTTGTCAGGGGCTGAGGATACGCAGTATTTT

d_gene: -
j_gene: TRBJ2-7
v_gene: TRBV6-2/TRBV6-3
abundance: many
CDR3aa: CASSPGMGSYEQYF
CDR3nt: TGTGCCAGCAGCCCCGGCATGGGCAGCTACGAGCAGTACTTC

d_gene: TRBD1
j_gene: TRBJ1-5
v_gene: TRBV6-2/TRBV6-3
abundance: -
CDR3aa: CASTGTGLDQPQHF
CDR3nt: TGTGCCAGCACCGGGACAGGGCTGGATCAGCCCCAGCATTTT

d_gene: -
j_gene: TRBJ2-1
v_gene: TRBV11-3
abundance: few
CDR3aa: CASSSGDPFYNEQFF
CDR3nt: TGTGCCAGCAGCTCGGGGGACCCATTCTACAATGAGCAGTTCTTC

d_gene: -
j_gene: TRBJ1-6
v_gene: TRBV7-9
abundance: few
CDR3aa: CASSFREPNSPLHF
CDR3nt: TGTGCCAGCAGCTTCAGGGAACCGAATTCACCCCTCCACTTT

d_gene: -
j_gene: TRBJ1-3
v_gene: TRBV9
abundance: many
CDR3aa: CASSADVGGWSGNTIYF
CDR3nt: TGTGCCAGCAGCGCTGATGTGGGCGGGTGGTCTGGAAACACCATATATTTT

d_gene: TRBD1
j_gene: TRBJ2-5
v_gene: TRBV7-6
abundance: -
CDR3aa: CASSLEVRGRGETQYF
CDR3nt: TGTGCCAGCAGCTTAGAGGTCAGGGGGCGCGGGGAGACCCAGTACTTC

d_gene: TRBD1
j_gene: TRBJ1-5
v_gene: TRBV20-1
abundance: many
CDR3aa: CSARTMDRRNNQPQHF
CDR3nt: TGCAGTGCTAGAACCATGGACAGGCGTAACAATCAGCCCCAGCATTTT

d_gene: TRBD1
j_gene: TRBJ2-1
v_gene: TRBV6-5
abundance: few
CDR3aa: CASRTGRGTGVNEQFF
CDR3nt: TGTGCCAGCAGGACCGGTCGAGGGACAGGGGTCAATGAGCAGTTCTTC